The 12 T cell receptor beta chains in this list originate from one sample, sequenced in a study of beta chain features in type 1 diabetes (dated by TCRdb to 2016 to 2019). Study-level results and caveats: A moderate but significant shortening of TCRB CDR3 length was observed in type 1 diabetes patients in all four CD4+ subsets.

Their specific antigens are unknown. The library was made by the immunoSEQ multiplex PCR assay. The entire amount of isolated RNA was reverse transcribed using the High Capacity cDNA Reverse Transcription Kit, so the sequenced TCRB transcripts were expressed ones. What TCRdb holds here is the immuneACCESS table cut down to in-frame rearrangements. Part of the clones is not present; checked against another copy, under half of the missing clones reflect an unresolved V gene, and the others are unexplained. Across this sample there are 350,000 to 400,000 clones, with roughly 12% seen only once. The top ten hold 0.01% of the sample. Sequenced: naive CD4+ T cells from blood. The sample's cell subset or site label, decoded: true naive CD4+ T cells. These receptor sequences come from a woman younger than 35 with type 1 diabetes.

This chain links TRBV7-2 with TRBJ2-7, with a tentative D call TRBD2 (6 bases). CDR1 and CDR2 (germline): SGHTA, FQGNSA. This CDR3 is 14 amino acids long. The V gene lost 1 base and the J gene lost 6 bases, with 13 bases spanning the gap. CDR3 sequence reads: CASSLVDGGGEQYF. The CDR3 region has the DNA TGTGCCAGCAGCTTAGTCGACGGGGGAGGCGAGCAGTACTTC.

The chain carries TRBV6-6 and TRBJ2-5; D is unresolved. From germline, CDR1 is MNHNY and CDR2 SVGAGI (reference sequence). Trimming took 9 bases from V and 4 from J, leaving 12 bases between them. This CDR3 has 12 residues. As DNA, the CDR3 is TGTGCCAGTTTAGCAGCCGGAGAGACCCAGTACTTC. Translated: CASLAAGETQYF.

This chain joins TRBV7-3 and TRBJ1-5; a possible D gene is TRBD1 (5 bases). The germline V gene has CDR1 SGHTA and CDR2 FQGTGA. The CDR3 extends over 12 amino acids. V lost 5 bases and J 9 bases, leaving 11 bases between the germline ends. CDR3: CASSALGGPQHF. The DNA for the CDR3 is TGTGCCAGCAGCGCCCTGGGGGGGCCCCAGCATTTT.

This clone was observed a handful of times. V is TRBV2 and J is TRBJ2-1, with TRBD2 matching 12 bases. The CDR3 has 17 residues. V lost 6 bases to trimming and J lost 0 bases; unmatched junction nucleotides: 6. The germline CDR1 and CDR2 sequences are SNHLY and FYNNEI. This chain's CDR3 is CASSRLAGGSSYNEQFF. Written as DNA, the CDR3 is TGTGCCAGCAGCCGGCTAGCGGGGGGGAGCTCCTACAATGAGCAGTTCTTC.

The J gene is TRBJ2-1, the V gene TRBV15, with TRBD1 matching 7 bases. CDR3 length equals 15 residues. V shed 3 bases and J 5 bases; nucleotides not matched to a gene: 7. Germline V lookup: CDR1 LNHNV, CDR2 YYDKDF (reference sequence). The DNA for the CDR3 is TGTGCCACCAGCAGGAAATACAGGGGTAACAATGAGCAGTTCTTC. It is translated as CATSRKYRGNNEQFF.

The chain combines TRBV19 with TRBJ2-4; 8 positions match TRBD2. Losses at the gene ends were 7 bases for V and 8 bases for J; bases not matched to a gene: 7. The V gene's germline CDR1 is LNHDA and CDR2 SQIVND (reference sequence). There are 13 residues in the CDR3. For the CDR3, the DNA is TGTGCCAGTATCGGGGGGGCGCTGGACATTCAGTACTTC. It specifies CASIGGALDIQYF.

In this sample, this clone turned up a few times. Other DNA variants within this sample encode the same CDR3. The CDR3 DNA reads TGTGCCAGCAGCTTGGGCAGGGGATCGGAGACCCAGTACTTC. This translates into CASSLGRGSETQYF. The V call is TRBV5-4, the J call TRBJ2-5; maybe TRBD1 (6 bases). Germline V CDR1 and CDR2: SGHNT, YYREEE (reference sequence). Trimming shortened V by 0 bases and J by 5 bases, and 11 bases separated the two germline ends. The CDR3 consists of 14 residues.

The chain employs TRBV4-3 and TRBJ1-2; 7 nucleotides match TRBD1. J gave up 6 bases and V 1 base, and 2 bases lay outside the gene matches. The CDR3 contains 13 residues. Germline V gene data show CDR1 as LGHNA and CDR2 as YSLEER. This chain's CDR3 is CASSQGQGDGYTF. CDR3 in DNA: TGCGCCAGCAGCCAAGGGCAGGGGGATGGCTACACCTTC.

This clone was counted a few times. The chain combines TRBV5-1 with TRBJ1-5; the match to TRBD1 covers 11 bases. Germline CDR1 reads SGHRS; CDR2 reads YFSETQ. This CDR3 spans 16 amino acids. After removal of 4 bases from V and 5 bases from J, the junction contained 8 bases not matched to a gene. The CDR3 loop reads CASSDQPGQGDQPQHF. The DNA for the CDR3 is TGCGCCAGCAGCGACCAACCGGGACAGGGGGATCAGCCCCAGCATTTT.

The V call is TRBV28, the J call TRBJ1-2, with unresolved D. The V gene's germline CDR1 is MDHEN and CDR2 SYDVKM. The CDR3 totals 11 residues. The V end lost 11 bases, the J end lost 1 base, and 8 bases lay between the germline ends. Written as DNA, the CDR3 is TGTGCCGGTCGAGATAACTATGGCTACACCTTC. This encodes CAGRDNYGYTF.

The genes are TRBV7-3 and TRBJ2-1; D possibly corresponds to TRBD1 (6 bases). CDR1 SGHTA and CDR2 FQGTGA come from the germline V gene. Trimming pared 5 bases from V and 7 bases from J, leaving 18 bases between. CDR3 length: 15 residues. CDR3 nucleotide sequence: TGTGCCAGCAGCCCCCCGACAGGATCTCAGAATGAGCAGTTCTTC. Its protein product is CASSPPTGSQNEQFF.

This clone was counted a few times. CDR3 region: CASRDRAPGGNTIYF. In DNA, the CDR3 is TGTGCCAGCAGGGACAGGGCCCCGGGAGGAAACACCATATATTTT. The chain links TRBV2 to TRBJ1-3, with 8 bases fitting TRBD1. The CDR3 covers 15 residues. Germline CDR1 SNHLY, CDR2 FYNNEI. Germline trimming cut 6 bases from V and 4 bases from J; bases unmatched to any gene: 8.